This is a list of T cell receptor beta chains from one sample in a study of cytomegalovirus exposure and HLA in healthy donors. Method: immunoSEQ multiplex PCR; TCRdb's copy keeps in-frame clones and lacks some. This table lists more than 50,000 clones. The sequenced sample consisted of PBMCs. These receptor sequences come from a woman aged 40 to 50 in good health and CMV-seronegative. Each CDR3 is given with its conserved first and last residue. Fields, in order: V gene, CDR3 protein.

V gene: TRBV2; CDR3 protein: CASSLAGGSEQFF
V gene: TRBV28; CDR3 protein: CATRTSVNEKLFF
V gene: TRBV4-3; CDR3 protein: CASSQLLAGLITGELFF
V gene: TRBV5-1; CDR3 protein: CASSLLSDTQYF
V gene: TRBV15; CDR3 protein: CATRPTAGKRTSSYEQYF
V gene: TRBV7-9; CDR3 protein: CASSLSIAREQYF
V gene: TRBV4-3; CDR3 protein: CASSQDSGASYGYTF
V gene: TRBV9; CDR3 protein: CASSVTGSWSNEQYF
V gene: TRBV30; CDR3 protein: CAWSPVHGYTF
V gene: TRBV6-1; CDR3 protein: CASSEVSGGNEQFF
V gene: TRBV18; CDR3 protein: CASSRAGGASYNSPLHF
V gene: TRBV7-2; CDR3 protein: CASSLLPEAYEQYF
V gene: TRBV5-4; CDR3 protein: CASSLGQDYGYTF
V gene: TRBV5-1; CDR3 protein: CASSLVASGTDTQYF
V gene: TRBV10-3; CDR3 protein: CAIGTSGRTDTQYF